This T cell receptor beta chain came from a study of cytomegalovirus exposure and HLA in healthy donors. Points from the study as a whole: Relative to the approximately 700-donor mean, N-insertions were reportedly fewer in an Asian-associated ancestry cluster in a later analysis. According to an earlier analysis, most TCR beta V segments yielded productive rearrangements about 90% or about 30% of the time. HLA alleles showed associations with some 17,000 TCR beta sequences in a later analysis, at a 0.05 false discovery rate.

About this clone itself: What it binds is not known.

Germline assignment: CDR1 SGDLS and CDR2 YYNGEE. CDR3 size: 16 residues. The trim removed 3 bases at V and 2 bases at J, leaving 4 bases unmatched. Donors in the study were healthy people who gave bone marrow. The PCR made use of 60 Vbeta and 13 Jbeta primers. Only in-frame clones appear in the TCRdb table, and some are missing; sequencing was by immunoSEQ multiplex PCR. The sample consists of about 280,000 clones, 70% to 90% of them appearing once. V and J are TRBV9 and TRBJ2-1; 11 bases are shared with TRBD2. The clonotype was recovered from a woman aged 18-29 years in good health and CMV-seronegative. The material sequenced was PBMCs. The CDR3 DNA is TGTGCCAGCAGCGCCCGACTAGCGGGAACCTACAATGAGCAGTTCTTC. Protein product: CASSARLAGTYNEQFF. Variable domain in full (rest from reference TRBV9 and TRBJ2-1): DSGVTQTPKHLITATGQRVTLRCSPRSGDLSVYWYQQSLDQGLQFLIQYYNGEERAKGNILERFSAQQFPDLHSELNLSSLELGDSALYFCASSARLAGTYNEQFFGPGTRLTVL.